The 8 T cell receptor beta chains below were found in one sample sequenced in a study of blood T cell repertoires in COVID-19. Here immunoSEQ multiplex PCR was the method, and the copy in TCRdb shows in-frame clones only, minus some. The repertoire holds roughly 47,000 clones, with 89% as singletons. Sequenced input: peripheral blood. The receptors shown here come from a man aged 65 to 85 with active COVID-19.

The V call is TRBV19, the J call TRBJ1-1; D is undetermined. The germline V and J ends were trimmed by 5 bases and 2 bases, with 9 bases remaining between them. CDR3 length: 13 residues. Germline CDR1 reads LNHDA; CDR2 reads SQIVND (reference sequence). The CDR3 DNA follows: TGTGCCAGTAGTTCTACCCCCAACACTGAAGCTTTCTTT. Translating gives CASSSTPNTEAFF.

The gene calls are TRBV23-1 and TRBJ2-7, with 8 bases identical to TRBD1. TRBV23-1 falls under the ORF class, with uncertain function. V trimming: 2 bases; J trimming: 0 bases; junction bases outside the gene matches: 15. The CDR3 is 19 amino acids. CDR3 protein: CASSQPRDRPLTPSYEQYF. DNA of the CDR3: TGCGCCAGCAGTCAACCCCGGGACAGGCCCTTAACACCCTCCTACGAGCAGTACTTC.

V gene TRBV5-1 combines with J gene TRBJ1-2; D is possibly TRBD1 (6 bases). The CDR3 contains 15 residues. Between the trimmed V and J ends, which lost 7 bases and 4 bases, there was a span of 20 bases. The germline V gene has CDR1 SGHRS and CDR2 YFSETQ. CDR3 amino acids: CASGEQGQLVYGYTF. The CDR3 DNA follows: TGCGCCAGCGGGGAACAGGGTCAGCTAGTCTATGGCTACACCTTC.

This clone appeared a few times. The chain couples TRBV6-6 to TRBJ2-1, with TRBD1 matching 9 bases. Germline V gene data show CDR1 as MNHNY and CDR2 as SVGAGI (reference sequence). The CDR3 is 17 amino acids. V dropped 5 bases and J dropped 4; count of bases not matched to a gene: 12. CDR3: CASSQPLGTGIYNEQFF. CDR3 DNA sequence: TGTGCCAGCAGTCAACCTTTAGGGACAGGGATATACAATGAGCAGTTCTTC.

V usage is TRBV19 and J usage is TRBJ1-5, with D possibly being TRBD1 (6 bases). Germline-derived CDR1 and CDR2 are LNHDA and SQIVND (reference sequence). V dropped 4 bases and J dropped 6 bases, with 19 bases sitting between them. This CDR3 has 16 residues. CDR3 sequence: CASSTGTQQGIQPQHF. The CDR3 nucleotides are TGTGCCAGTAGTACCGGGACACAACAAGGCATTCAGCCCCAGCATTTT.

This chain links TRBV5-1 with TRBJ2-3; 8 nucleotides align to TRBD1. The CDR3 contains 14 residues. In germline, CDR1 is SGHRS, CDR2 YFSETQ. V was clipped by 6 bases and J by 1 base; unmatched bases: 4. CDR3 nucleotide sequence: TGCGCCAGCAAAAGGGGACAGGGCACAGATACGCAGTATTTT. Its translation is CASKRGQGTDTQYF. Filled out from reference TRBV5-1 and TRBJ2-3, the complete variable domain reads KAGVTQTPRYLIKTRGQQVTLSCSPISGHRSVSWYQQTPGQGLQFLFEYFSETQRNKGNFPGRFSGRQFSNSRSEMNVSTLELGDSALYLCASKRGQGTDTQYFGPGTRLTVL.

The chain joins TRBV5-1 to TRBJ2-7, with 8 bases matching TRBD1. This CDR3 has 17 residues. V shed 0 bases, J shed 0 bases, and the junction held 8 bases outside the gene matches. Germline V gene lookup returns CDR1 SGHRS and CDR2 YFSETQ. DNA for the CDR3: TGCGCCAGCAGCTTGGCCGGCACCGGGACAGGCTCCTACGAGCAGTACTTC. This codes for CASSLAGTGTGSYEQYF.

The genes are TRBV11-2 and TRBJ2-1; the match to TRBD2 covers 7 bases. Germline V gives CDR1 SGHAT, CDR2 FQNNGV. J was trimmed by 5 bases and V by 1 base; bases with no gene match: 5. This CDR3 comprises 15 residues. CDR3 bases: TGTGCCAGCAGCTTAGCGGCGGGGGTAAACAATGAGCAGTTCTTC. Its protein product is CASSLAAGVNNEQFF.